This TCR beta chain was sequenced in a study of cytomegalovirus exposure and HLA in healthy donors. For the study at large: Clustering assigned approximately 78% of the approximately 390 genotyped donors to the Caucasian-associated ancestry cluster. Study results and caveats: Excluded were some V segments that proved indistinguishable, including TRBV6-2 and TRBV6-3.

V shed 1 base and J shed 1 base, with 13 bases lying between them. CDR3 size: 16 residues. Germline V gives CDR1 SNHLY, CDR2 FYNNEI. The primer mix had 60 Vbeta and 13 Jbeta primers. Sequencing was performed with immunoSEQ multiplex PCR; in TCRdb, only in-frame clones are kept and a portion is missing. This repertoire includes 120,000 to 150,000 clones. As for this clone: As yet, its antigen is unknown.

The chain recombines TRBV2 with TRBJ2-5; D is uncertain. Input material: PBMCs. The TCR comes from a woman aged 18-29 years in good health and CMV-seronegative. The CDR3 protein is CASSEGSRGFQETQYF. CDR3 DNA sequence: TGTGCCAGCAGTGAAGGGTCTAGAGGTTTCCAAGAGACCCAGTACTTC. The variable domain in full, completed from reference TRBV2 and TRBJ2-5, reads EPEVTQTPSHQVTQMGQEVILRCVPISNHLYFYWYRQILGQKVEFLVSFYNNEISEKSEIFDDQFSVERPDGSNFTLKIRSTKLEDSAMYFCASSEGSRGFQETQYFGPGTRLLVL.